A selection of T cell receptor beta chains follows, all from one sample in a study of tumor-infiltrating lymphocytes in primary liver carcinoma. Each CDR3 protein gets one entry after TCRdb re-called the multiplex PCR reads with MiXCR. Among 300,000 to 350,000 distinct CDR3 sequences, around three fifths were seen once, and the ten largest hold 17%. Sequenced material: peripheral blood. These receptors were obtained from a woman aged 25-40 years with primary liver carcinoma and hepatitis B virus infection. The CDR3 runs from the conserved cysteine through the conserved F or W. A D gene is named only where the DNA matches it firmly. Part of the rows lack a size; the others show once, few, many or a class for expanded clones.

NA,TRBJ2-1,TRBV9,NA,CASSPHRVSYNEQFF,TGTGCCAGCAGCCCCCACAGGGTCTCCTACAATGAGCAGTTCTTC
few,TRBJ1-2,TRBV7-8,NA,CASSFQRGISPGYGYTF,TGTGCCAGCAGCTTCCAACGTGGGATCTCGCCAGGGTATGGCTACACCTTC
NA,TRBJ2-1,TRBV6-6,NA,CASSFTAATGLYNEQFF,TGTGCCAGCAGTTTTACGGCTGCGACAGGCCTGTACAATGAGCAGTTCTTC
many,TRBJ2-7,TRBV4-1,NA,CASSLLYRPAYEQYF,TGCGCCAGCAGCCTTCTCTACAGGCCTGCCTACGAGCAGTACTTC
many,TRBJ2-1,TRBV4-3,TRBD2,CASSQEGLLFF,TGCGCCAGCAGCCAAGAGGGACTACTCTTCTTC
NA,TRBJ1-2,TRBV6-5,TRBD1,CASWDRGREDYGYTF,TGTGCCAGCTGGGACAGGGGGCGCGAAGACTACGGCTACACCTTC
few,TRBJ2-7,TRBV10-2,TRBD1,CATGTGFHEQYF,TGCGCCACCGGGACAGGGTTCCACGAGCAGTACTTC
NA,TRBJ2-3,TRBV12-3/TRBV12-4,TRBD2,CASTTSGSTDTQYF,TGTGCCAGCACGACTAGCGGGAGCACAGATACGCAGTATTTT
many,TRBJ2-5,TRBV7-9,NA,CASSLGTLGQETQYF,TGTGCCAGCAGCTTAGGGACACTAGGCCAAGAGACCCAGTACTTC
NA,TRBJ1-1,TRBV6-5,NA,CASSYTGTMNTEAFF,TGTGCCAGCAGTTACACCGGGACAATGAACACTGAAGCTTTCTTT
NA,TRBJ2-7,TRBV6-1,TRBD2,CASSRDYHYEQYF,TGTGCCAGCAGCCGGGACTATCACTACGAGCAGTACTTC
NA,TRBJ1-3,TRBV9,NA,CASSGMILDSGNTIYF,TGTGCCAGCAGCGGGATGATCCTCGACTCTGGAAACACCATATATTTT
NA,TRBJ1-6,TRBV12-3/TRBV12-4,NA,CVSTGFENSPVHF,TGTGTCAGCACGGGGTTCGAGAATTCACCCGTCCACTTT
NA,TRBJ2-2,TRBV29-1,TRBD2,CSVGDRASGENTGELFF,TGCAGCGTTGGAGACAGAGCCAGCGGGGAAAACACCGGGGAGCTGTTTTTT
NA,TRBJ2-1,TRBV11-3,NA,CASSLGPTLVFDNEQFF,TGTGCCAGCAGCTTAGGGCCAACCTTAGTGTTTGACAATGAGCAGTTCTTC
NA,TRBJ2-1,TRBV11-2,NA,CASSLDLESEQFF,TGTGCCAGCAGCTTAGACCTAGAGTCTGAGCAATTCTTC
NA,TRBJ2-7,TRBV12-3/TRBV12-4,NA,CAISPHPGDGQYF,TGTGCCATCAGTCCGCACCCGGGCGACGGGCAGTACTTC
many,TRBJ2-7,TRBV11-2,TRBD1,CASSPTGYEQYF,TGTGCCAGCAGTCCGACAGGGTACGAGCAGTACTTC
many,TRBJ2-5,TRBV4-3,NA,CASSQDVVVGPQETQYF,TGCGCCAGCAGCCAAGACGTGGTAGTGGGGCCCCAAGAGACCCAGTACTTC
NA,TRBJ2-7,TRBV11-2,NA,CASTSHTGYEQYF,TGTGCCAGCACCTCACATACCGGTTACGAACAGTACTTC
NA,TRBJ2-5,TRBV28,NA,CASSLLGFGETQYF,TGTGCCAGCAGTTTATTAGGGTTTGGGGAGACCCAGTACTTC
NA,TRBJ2-3,TRBV4-1,NA,CASIQVGTRADTQYF,TGCGCCAGCATCCAAGTTGGGACGCGAGCAGATACGCAGTATTTT
few,TRBJ2-3,TRBV29-1,TRBD2,CSVGRLAVITDTQYF,TGCAGCGTGGGGAGACTAGCGGTTATCACAGATACGCAGTATTTT
NA,TRBJ2-3,TRBV29-1,TRBD2,CSVRRRLAASTDTQYF,TGTAGCGTTCGGCGGAGACTAGCGGCTAGCACAGATACGCAGTATTTT
NA,TRBJ1-1,TRBV29-1,NA,CSVELDRTEAFF,TGCAGTGTTGAATTGGATAGGACTGAAGCTTTCTTT
NA,TRBJ1-6,TRBV5-5,NA,CASSLEVHYNSPLHF,TGTGCCAGCAGCTTGGAGGTTCACTATAATTCACCCCTCCACTTT
once,TRBJ2-3,TRBV5-1,TRBD1,CARSLGHRDRPTDTQYF,TGCGCCAGGAGCTTGGGACACCGGGACAGGCCCACAGATACGCAGTATTTT
NA,TRBJ1-3,TRBV10-3,NA,CAIGGTRRGNTIYF,TGTGCCATCGGCGGGACCCGGAGAGGAAACACCATATATTTT
NA,TRBJ2-3,TRBV28,NA,CASSPSVAGRTDTQYF,TGTGCCAGCAGTCCCAGCGTGGCGGGACGCACAGATACGCAGTATTTT
many,TRBJ2-5,TRBV11-2,TRBD1,CASSTTGNQETQYF,TGTGCCAGCAGCACGACAGGGAACCAAGAGACCCAGTACTTC
many,TRBJ2-1,TRBV7-9,TRBD2,CASSPGGLAWYNEQFF,TGTGCCAGCAGCCCGGGAGGACTAGCGTGGTACAATGAGCAGTTCTTC
NA,TRBJ2-7,TRBV11-2,NA,CASSLWTSSYERYF,TGTGCCAGCAGCTTGTGGACAAGCTCCTACGAGCGGTACTTC
many,TRBJ1-3,TRBV29-1,TRBD1,CSVMARQGSGNTIYF,TGCAGCGTCATGGCCCGACAGGGCTCTGGAAACACCATATATTTT
few,TRBJ1-1,TRBV6-6,NA,CASTTPSINTEAFF,TGTGCCAGCACCACGCCTTCAATTAACACTGAAGCTTTCTTT
NA,TRBJ2-4,TRBV29-1,TRBD2,CSVWTSGKNIQYF,TGCAGCGTTTGGACTAGCGGAAAAAACATTCAGTACTTC
NA,TRBJ2-7,TRBV9,NA,CVSSSGDEQYF,TGTGTCAGCAGCTCAGGCGACGAGCAGTACTTC
NA,TRBJ2-7,TRBV12-3/TRBV12-4,TRBD2,CASSSTSGGLYEQYF,TGTGCCAGCAGCAGCACTAGCGGGGGCCTCTACGAGCAGTACTTC
many,TRBJ2-4,TRBV12-3/TRBV12-4,NA,CASSPSGQLGNIQYF,TGTGCCAGCAGTCCCAGCGGACAGCTGGGGAACATTCAGTACTTC
NA,TRBJ2-1,TRBV14,TRBD2,CASSSGLAGRSSYNEQFF,TGTGCCAGCAGCTCCGGACTAGCGGGTCGCAGCTCCTACAATGAGCAGTTCTTC
NA,TRBJ1-4,TRBV12-3/TRBV12-4,NA,CASSFQSREKLSF,TGTGCCAGTAGTTTTCAATCGAGAGAAAAACTGTCTTTT
many,TRBJ2-7,TRBV11-2,NA,CASSQHVQGYSYEQYF,TGTGCCAGCAGCCAACACGTACAGGGATACTCCTACGAGCAGTACTTC
NA,TRBJ2-7,TRBV6-5,NA,CASSYEGSGTYEQYF,TGTGCCAGCAGTTACGAGGGAAGTGGGACCTACGAGCAGTACTTC
NA,TRBJ2-3,TRBV5-4,NA,CASSPRGGGVQHAQYF,TGTGCCAGCAGCCCTAGGGGAGGGGGGGTTCAGCATGCGCAGTATTTT
many,TRBJ2-5,TRBV6-1,NA,CASSPRGAGQETQYF,TGTGCCAGCAGTCCCCGTGGGGCCGGGCAAGAGACCCAGTACTTC
once,TRBJ2-7,TRBV12-3/TRBV12-4,TRBD1,CARSPSGGGYEQYF,TGTGCCAGGAGCCCCTCAGGGGGCGGCTACGAGCAGTACTTC
once,TRBJ2-5,TRBV11-2,TRBD1,CASSFPDRGLAEQEAQYF,TGTGCCAGCAGCTTCCCCGACAGGGGATTAGCGGAACAAGAGGCCCAGTACTTC
NA,TRBJ2-1,TRBV5-4,NA,CASSRGLTRGGTNEQFF,TGTGCCAGCAGTCGGGGTCTGACTAGAGGGGGGACAAATGAGCAGTTCTTC
NA,TRBJ2-1,TRBV11-2,TRBD2,CTSSLGLDGRALVEQFF,TGTACCAGCAGCTTAGGATTGGACGGGAGGGCCCTCGTCGAGCAGTTCTTC
NA,TRBJ2-1,TRBV12-3/TRBV12-4,TRBD2,CASSLFGTSGPNEQFF,TGTGCCAGCAGCCTGTTCGGGACTAGCGGCCCCAATGAGCAGTTCTTC
NA,TRBJ2-3,TRBV7-3,NA,CASSLDGLSTDTQYF,TGTGCCAGCAGCCTCGACGGATTAAGCACAGATACGCAGTATTTT
many,TRBJ2-2,TRBV11-2,NA,CASSLQGTNTGELFF,TGTGCCAGCAGCCTACAGGGTACGAACACCGGGGAGCTGTTTTTT
NA,TRBJ2-5,TRBV5-6,NA,CASRGGNSQETQYF,TGTGCCAGCAGGGGTGGGAACTCCCAAGAGACCCAGTACTTC
NA,TRBJ2-7,TRBV5-4,TRBD1,CASSLRGQINYEQYF,TGTGCCAGCAGCTTGAGGGGACAGATCAACTACGAGCAGTACTTC
NA,TRBJ2-1,TRBV4-2,NA,CASSQGINSPSYNEQFF,TGTGCCAGCAGCCAAGGGATTAACTCGCCCTCCTACAATGAGCAGTTCTTC
NA,TRBJ2-1,TRBV15,NA,CATSNRDGSYNEQFF,TGTGCCACCAGTAACCGGGACGGCTCCTACAATGAGCAGTTCTTC